These T cell receptor beta chains were read from a single sample in a study of shared T cell receptors in the human thymus. Data came from immunoSEQ multiplex PCR; TCRdb stores just in-frame clones and leaves some out. There are 700,000 to 750,000 clones in the sample; approximately 83% occur only once, and more than 0.008% lies in the top ten. The same data also contributed to another study, on human thymus T cells.

The specimen sequenced was thymocytes. The receptors were sampled from a girl under two years old with a congenital heart defect. The CDR3 runs from the conserved cysteine through the conserved F or W. The D gene is left open where the match is weak. Part of the rows lack a size; the others show once, few, many or a class for expanded clones.

j_gene,d_gene,abundance,v_gene,CDR3nt,CDR3aa
TRBJ1-6,.,.,TRBV14,TGTGCCAGCAGCCAAGTCAGCTCCTATAATTCACCCCTCCACTTT,CASSQVSSYNSPLHF
TRBJ1-1,.,.,TRBV19,TGTGCCAGTAGTACGCACCCGGGGAACACTGAAGCTTTCTTT,CASSTHPGNTEAFF
TRBJ1-1,.,.,TRBV5-1,TGCGCCAGCAGCTTGGCGGCAGGGAAGCTGAACACTGAAGCTTTCTTT,CASSLAAGKLNTEAFF
TRBJ1-5,.,.,TRBV5-5,TGTGCCAGCAGCTTGGGTCCCGCTCGAGTTGAGCCCCAGCATTTT,CASSLGPARVEPQHF
TRBJ2-1,TRBD1,.,TRBV25-1,TGTGCCAGCAGTGACGCCGGGACAGACTACAATGAGCAGTTCTTC,CASSDAGTDYNEQFF
TRBJ1-2,TRBD1,.,TRBV29-1,TGCAGCGTAGCAGGGGGTTTGCGGGGCTACACCTTC,CSVAGGLRGYTF
TRBJ1-5,.,once,TRBV7-8,TGTGCCAGCAGCTTAAAAGGGGGGCCCCAGCATTTT,CASSLKGGPQHF
TRBJ1-2,TRBD1,.,TRBV27,TGTGCCAGCAGGCGACAGGGGGCTATGGGCTACACCTTC,CASRRQGAMGYTF
TRBJ1-1,.,once,TRBV5-1,TGCGCCAGCAGCTTGGAGCAGGGTAAAGACACTGAAGCTTTCTTT,CASSLEQGKDTEAFF
TRBJ1-5,.,once,TRBV5-5,TGTGCCAGCAGCTACGGGGAGCGAGGTCAGCCCCAGCATTTT,CASSYGERGQPQHF
TRBJ2-3,.,.,TRBV9,TGTGCCAGCAGCGACGAGGGGGACAGAGGAGGGACAGATACGCAGTATTTT,CASSDEGDRGGTDTQYF
TRBJ1-6,.,.,TRBV21-1,TGTGCCAGCAGCAAAGGGGTGGACAGGGAACGACCTAATAATTCACCCCTCCACTTT,CASSKGVDRERPNNSPLHF
TRBJ2-1,.,.,TRBV27,TGTGCCAGCAGGGGACAGCGGAGGGGGCATGAGCAGTTCTTC,CASRGQRRGHEQFF
TRBJ1-6,TRBD1,.,TRBV19,TGTGCTACGGGGGACAGCCCAAACTATAATTCACCCCTCCACTTT,CATGDSPNYNSPLHF
TRBJ2-7,.,.,TRBV6-7,TGTGCCAGCAGACATCCACCGAACTACTACGAGCAGTACTTC,CASRHPPNYYEQYF
TRBJ2-7,TRBD2,once,TRBV5-8,TGTGCCAGCAGCTTGGGGGCTAGCGGGGGTCCCTACGAGCAGTACTTC,CASSLGASGGPYEQYF
TRBJ2-1,.,.,TRBV27,TGTGCCAGCAGTAACTACGTTACAGGGGAGCAGTTCTTC,CASSNYVTGEQFF
TRBJ2-1,.,.,TRBV5-4,TGTGCCAGCAGCTTGGAGCAGGGCCCCAGCTCCTACAATGAGCAGTTCTTC,CASSLEQGPSSYNEQFF
TRBJ1-5,.,.,TRBV4-1,TGCGCCAGCAGACGACAGGAATATAGCAATCAGCCCCAGCATTTT,CASRRQEYSNQPQHF
TRBJ1-4,.,.,TRBV2,TGTGCCAGCAGTGAATTCGGGAATGAAAAACTGTTTTTT,CASSEFGNEKLFF
TRBJ1-4,.,.,TRBV4-1,TGCGCCAGCAGCCAAGAAGAGGACGGAGCGAGGGATGAAAAACTGTTTTTT,CASSQEEDGARDEKLFF
TRBJ2-3,.,.,TRBV11-2,TGTGCCAGCAGCATTCGACTAGTGGGCACAGATACGCAGTATTTT,CASSIRLVGTDTQYF
TRBJ2-7,.,.,TRBV5-4,TGTGCCAGCAGCTTGGCCGTCCCCTACGAGCAGTACTTC,CASSLAVPYEQYF
TRBJ1-3,.,.,TRBV4-1,TGCGCCAGCAGCCTTTACGGGGTAGGAGGAAACACCATATATTTT,CASSLYGVGGNTIYF
TRBJ1-6,.,few,TRBV6-5,TGTGCCAGCAGCCCCACTGGAGAGTCTAATTCACCCCTCCACTTT,CASSPTGESNSPLHF
TRBJ2-7,TRBD2,.,TRBV13,TGTGCCAGCAGCTTAGGATTTGGCACGGGGGGGCCGGATATGTGGGCCTACGAGCAGTACTTC,CASSLGFGTGGPDMWAYEQYF
TRBJ2-7,TRBD1,.,TRBV12-5,TGTGCTAGTGCCCATCGACAGGGGGGCTACGAGCAGTACTTC,CASAHRQGGYEQYF
TRBJ2-1,.,.,TRBV6-6,TGTGCCAGCAGTTACGGGACTGTCGACAATGAGCAGTTCTTC,CASSYGTVDNEQFF
TRBJ2-7,TRBD2,.,TRBV4-1,TGCGCCAGCAGCCAAGGGACTAGCGGGAGAACCTACGAGCAGTACTTC,CASSQGTSGRTYEQYF
TRBJ1-6,.,.,TRBV30,TGTGCCTGGAGTACAGGGAGCTCCTATAATTCACCCCTCCACTTT,CAWSTGSSYNSPLHF
TRBJ1-2,.,.,TRBV4-1,TGCGCCAGCAGCCAAGATTCAGGAGGGGATGGGAACTATGGCTACACCTTC,CASSQDSGGDGNYGYTF
TRBJ1-3,.,.,TRBV4-1,TGCGCCAGCAGCCAGATCGACAGGTCTGGAAACACCATATATTTT,CASSQIDRSGNTIYF
TRBJ2-7,TRBD1,.,TRBV28,TGTGCCAGCAGTTTATTCGCCGGGACAGGGGAATGTGTCGGGGACGAGCAGTACTTC,CASSLFAGTGECVGDEQYF
TRBJ2-2,.,.,TRBV15,TGTGCCACCAGCAGAGATCCGGGGGAAGGGGAGCTGTTTTTT,CATSRDPGEGELFF
TRBJ1-1,.,.,TRBV9,TGTGCCAGCAGCGTAGTCGGGGGAAACACTGAAGCTTTCTTT,CASSVVGGNTEAFF
TRBJ2-4,TRBD2,.,TRBV5-1,TGCGCCAGCAGCTTGGACGAGCCTCAGCGGGGGGGGCCACGTGGGAGAGGGATTCAGTACTTC,CASSLDEPQRGGPRGRGIQYF
TRBJ2-6,.,.,TRBV7-3,TGTGCCAGCAGCCCGAGGCGGGGATTATCTGGGGCCAACGTCCTGACTTTC,CASSPRRGLSGANVLTF
TRBJ2-4,.,.,TRBV9,TGTGCCAGCAGCGGACCCCACGGGTACATTCAGTACTTC,CASSGPHGYIQYF
TRBJ2-1,TRBD1,.,TRBV27,TGTGCCAGCACAGGGACAGAAAAAAGCTCCTACAATGAGCAGTTCTTC,CASTGTEKSSYNEQFF
TRBJ2-6,.,once,TRBV7-6,TGTGCCAGCAGCTTCGAGTCTGGGGCCAACGTCCTGACTTTC,CASSFESGANVLTF
TRBJ1-1,.,.,TRBV5-7,TGTGCCAGCAGTTTGACTAAATGTGGGACTGAAGCTTTCTTT,CASSLTKCGTEAFF
TRBJ2-7,TRBD1,.,TRBV6-5,TGTGCCAGCAGTTTAAATACTTTCCGGGACAGCCACGAGCAGTACTTC,CASSLNTFRDSHEQYF
TRBJ2-7,.,.,TRBV27,TGTGCCAGCAGTCCAACCCTTGGAGGGGGCCTTGATGGTAGCTACGAGCAGTACTTC,CASSPTLGGGLDGSYEQYF
TRBJ1-6,TRBD1,.,TRBV7-9,TGTGCCAGCAGCTTAGCATTTGGCCGGGACAGACAAAATTCACCCCTCCACTTT,CASSLAFGRDRQNSPLHF
TRBJ1-5,TRBD1,.,TRBV19,TGTGCCAGTAGTTCAACCGGGACAGATAGCAATCAGCCCCAGCATTTT,CASSSTGTDSNQPQHF
TRBJ1-2,.,few,TRBV4-1,TGCGCCAGCAGCCAAGATGGGGCAGGGGCCCCTCCTAACTATGGCTACACCTTC,CASSQDGAGAPPNYGYTF
TRBJ1-2,.,.,TRBV9,TGTGCCAGCAGCCCACCCACTCCGTACTATGGCTACACCTTC,CASSPPTPYYGYTF
TRBJ1-1,.,.,TRBV19,TGTGCCAGTAATCGGGGAACGAACACTGAAGCTTTCTTT,CASNRGTNTEAFF
TRBJ2-3,.,.,TRBV28,TGTGCCACCCACGTAGTTTCTCCATCCATGGGCACAGATACGCAGTATTTT,CATHVVSPSMGTDTQYF
TRBJ2-1,.,.,TRBV7-2,TGTGCCAGCAGCTTAAAGAGTAGAACAGGGCCACACAATGAGCAGTTCTTC,CASSLKSRTGPHNEQFF
TRBJ1-2,.,.,TRBV4-3,TGCGCCAGCAGCGCCCCAGGGGACAATGGTGGCTACACCTTC,CASSAPGDNGGYTF
TRBJ2-7,TRBD1,.,TRBV7-9,TGTGCCAGCAGCGTTCCGGGACAGGGGCACTCCTACGAGCAGTACTTC,CASSVPGQGHSYEQYF